This is a list of T cell receptor beta chains from one sample in a study of T-cell memory formation after mild COVID-19. TCRdb analysed the 5' RACE reads with MiXCR anew, one entry per CDR3 protein. Of around 450,000 distinct CDR3 sequences detected, roughly 24% appear once; the ten largest clones hold 7.5% to 10%. Sequenced sample: PBMCs or a T cell subset sorted from them (not recorded which). These receptors were obtained from an adult woman who had mild COVID-19 (a few samples of this study predate the infection). Cell type and time point are not known. The CDR3 runs from the conserved cysteine through the conserved F or W. A D gene is named only where the DNA matches it firmly. Clone size is stated in some rows and not others, as once, few, many or a class when expanded.

>NA|TRBJ2-5|TRBV7-2|NA
CASSLGGPDGETQYF
TGTGCCAGCAGCCTCGGGGGTCCAGATGGGGAGACCCAGTACTTC
>few|TRBJ1-2|TRBV20-1|TRBD1
CSAPRQGQRSGYTF
TGCAGTGCGCCAAGACAGGGACAACGGAGCGGCTACACCTTC
>NA|TRBJ1-1|TRBV7-9|TRBD1
CASSSDRVWATEAFF
TGTGCCAGCAGCTCGGACAGGGTTTGGGCCACTGAAGCTTTCTTT
>NA|TRBJ2-5|TRBV18|NA
CASSPRPSQETQYF
TGTGCCAGCTCACCACGGCCCAGTCAAGAGACCCAGTACTTC
>NA|TRBJ1-2|TRBV24-1|TRBD1
CATSDPRDSSNYGYTF
TGTGCCACCAGTGATCCCCGGGACAGCAGTAACTATGGCTACACCTTC
>NA|TRBJ2-6|TRBV7-2|NA
CASSSLANSGANVLTF
TGTGCCAGCAGCTCCCTAGCGAACTCTGGGGCCAACGTCCTGACTTTC
>NA|TRBJ2-3|TRBV12-3/TRBV12-4|TRBD2
CASSLYGGGRTDTQYF
TGTGCCAGCAGTTTATACGGGGGAGGGCGCACAGATACGCAGTATTTT
>NA|TRBJ1-1|TRBV5-3|NA
CARSSTSGWNTEAFF
TGTGCCAGAAGCTCGACGAGTGGGTGGAACACTGAAGCTTTCTTT
>few|TRBJ2-7|TRBV6-6|NA
CASSLLGSSSYEQYF
TGTGCCAGCAGTTTGCTAGGGAGTAGCTCCTACGAGCAGTACTTC
>NA|TRBJ2-1|TRBV28|TRBD2
CASSFSAGGLYNEQFF
TGTGCCAGCAGTTTCTCAGCGGGAGGGTTATACAATGAGCAGTTCTTC
>few|TRBJ2-5|TRBV7-9|TRBD2
CASSPPEAGEETQYF
TGTGCCAGCAGCCCACCCGAAGCGGGAGAAGAGACCCAGTACTTC
>NA|TRBJ2-7|TRBV11-2|TRBD2
CASSLLAGGLYEQYF
TGTGCCAGCAGCTTACTAGCGGGAGGGCTCTACGAGCAGTACTTC
>NA|TRBJ2-7|TRBV14|TRBD1
CASSHLGTGGYEQYF
TGTGCCAGCAGCCACCTCGGGACAGGGGGTTACGAGCAGTACTTC
>few|TRBJ2-3|TRBV4-2|NA
CASSQEAYGTDTQYF
TGTGCCAGCAGCCAAGAGGCGTACGGCACAGATACGCAGTATTTT
>few|TRBJ2-4|TRBV9|NA
CASSVGEVKNIQYF
TGTGCCAGCAGCGTAGGGGAGGTCAAAAACATTCAGTACTTC
>few|TRBJ2-1|TRBV5-1|NA
CASSPSYSSYNEQFF
TGCGCCAGCAGCCCTAGCTACAGCTCCTACAATGAGCAGTTCTTC
>NA|TRBJ2-3|TRBV5-1|NA
CASSLAVTATDTQYF
TGCGCCAGCAGCTTGGCAGTGACAGCCACAGATACGCAGTATTTT
>NA|TRBJ1-2|TRBV12-3/TRBV12-4|NA
CASSLELTTGYTF
TGTGCCAGCAGTTTAGAACTAACTACTGGCTACACCTTC
>NA|TRBJ2-7|TRBV6-6|NA
CASTWGQAYEQYF
TGTGCCAGCACTTGGGGGCAGGCCTACGAGCAGTACTTC
>NA|TRBJ2-3|TRBV2|NA
CASRESSASGNTQYF
TGTGCCAGCAGGGAGTCTAGCGCGAGTGGGAATACGCAGTATTTT
>NA|TRBJ1-2|TRBV5-4|NA
CASSLRGDGYTF
TGTGCCAGCAGCTTAAGGGGGGATGGCTACACCTTC
>NA|TRBJ1-1|TRBV7-9|NA
CASSFRGHEAFF
TGTGCCAGCAGCTTCCGGGGGCATGAAGCTTTCTTT
>NA|TRBJ2-5|TRBV20-1|NA
CSAFKSAGNQETQYF
TGCAGTGCTTTTAAGTCGGCGGGAAACCAAGAGACCCAGTACTTC
>NA|TRBJ2-2|TRBV9|NA
CASSAEGHQNTGELFF
TGTGCCAGCAGCGCTGAGGGACATCAGAACACCGGGGAGCTGTTTTTT
>few|TRBJ2-1|TRBV10-3|NA
CAISDRELGPYNEQFF
TGTGCCATCAGTGACCGGGAGTTAGGGCCATACAATGAGCAGTTCTTC
>NA|TRBJ2-1|TRBV7-7|TRBD1
CASSSLGQGDNEQFF
TGTGCTTCCTCCTCGCTGGGACAGGGGGACAATGAGCAGTTCTTC
>NA|TRBJ2-3|TRBV24-1|NA
CATSDHLGADTQYF
TGTGCCACCAGTGATCACCTAGGGGCAGATACGCAGTATTTT
>many|TRBJ2-7|TRBV20-1|TRBD1
CSARTLDRGDSYEQYF
TGCAGTGCTCGCACACTTGACAGGGGGGACTCCTACGAGCAGTACTTC
>once|TRBJ2-5|TRBV11-3|TRBD2
CASSFGSGRGVETQYF
TGTGCCAGCAGCTTTGGCAGCGGGAGGGGAGTAGAGACCCAGTACTTC
>NA|TRBJ1-2|TRBV18|NA
CASSPTPGTDYGYTF
TGTGCCAGCTCACCCACCCCCGGCACGGACTATGGCTACACCTTC
>few|TRBJ2-1|TRBV11-3|TRBD2
CASSHQVAGGLNEQFF
TGTGCCAGCAGCCATCAAGTAGCGGGGGGGCTAAATGAGCAGTTCTTC
>few|TRBJ2-6|TRBV20-1|NA
CSARVSGSGANVLTF
TGCAGTGCTAGAGTTTCAGGGTCTGGGGCCAACGTCCTGACTTTC
>NA|TRBJ2-1|TRBV5-4|NA
CASSLDGGIDEQFF
TGTGCCAGCAGCTTGGACGGGGGTATCGATGAGCAGTTCTTC
>once|TRBJ2-3|TRBV12-3/TRBV12-4|NA
CASSLWTVSDTQYF
TGTGCCAGCAGTTTGTGGACAGTCTCAGATACGCAGTATTTT
>NA|TRBJ2-7|TRBV27|NA
CASSLSLESYEQYF
TGTGCCAGCAGTTTATCACTGGAGTCCTACGAGCAGTACTTC
>NA|TRBJ2-3|TRBV2|NA
CASKGLQANTQYF
TGTGCCAGCAAGGGACTTCAAGCAAATACGCAGTATTTT